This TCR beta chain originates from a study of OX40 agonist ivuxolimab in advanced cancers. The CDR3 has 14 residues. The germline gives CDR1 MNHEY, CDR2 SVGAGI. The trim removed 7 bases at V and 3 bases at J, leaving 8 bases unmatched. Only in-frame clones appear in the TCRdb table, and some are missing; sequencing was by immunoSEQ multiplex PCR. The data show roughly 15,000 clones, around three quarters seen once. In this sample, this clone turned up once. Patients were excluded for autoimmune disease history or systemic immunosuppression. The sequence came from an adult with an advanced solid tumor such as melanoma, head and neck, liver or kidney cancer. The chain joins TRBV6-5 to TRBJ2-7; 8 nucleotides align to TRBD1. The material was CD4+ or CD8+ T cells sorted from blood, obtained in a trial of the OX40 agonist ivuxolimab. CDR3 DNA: TGTGCCAGCACCCACGGACAGGGAAACTACGAGCAGTACTTC. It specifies CASTHGQGNYEQYF.